A single sample gave rise to the 12 T cell receptor beta chains below, sequenced in a study of CD8+ T cells in alopecia areata (dated by TCRdb to 2016 to 2019). Libraries were prepared through the immunoSEQ multiplex PCR assay. For TCR sequencing, RNA was extracted from every sample and reverse transcribed into cDNA to serve as template. Held by TCRdb, this immuneACCESS table contains in-frame sequences only and omits some clones. Under half of the omission traces to an unresolved V gene where checked; the cause of the rest is unknown. The sample has 87,000 or so clones on record, just over 70% of them singletons. The top ten clones comprise roughly 17% of the sample. What this sample's treatment or condition label stands for: oral pan-JAK inhibitor, 5-10 mg twice daily. This material consisted of CD8+ T cells sorted from blood, taken at week 44, from a patient treated with tofacitinib. The receptors were sampled from a human donor with alopecia areata.

The CDR3 loop reads CASSPDRGENQPQHF. The CDR3 DNA is TGTGCCAGCAGCCCGGACAGGGGGGAGAATCAGCCCCAGCATTTT. V is TRBV5-4 and J is TRBJ1-5, with 10 bases lining up with TRBD1. V was pared by 4 bases and J by 4 bases, with 5 bases of the junction left unmatched. Per germline, CDR1 SGHNT and CDR2 YYREEE (reference sequence). This CDR3 has 15 residues.

The chain links TRBV30 to TRBJ1-6; TRBD1 matches at 9 bases. CDR1 GTSNPN and CDR2 SVGIG come from the germline V gene (reference sequence). V shed 5 bases and J 7 bases; nucleotides not matched to a gene: 6. The CDR3 extends over 14 amino acids. CDR3: CAWAPGTGNSPLHF. CDR3 DNA sequence: TGTGCCTGGGCCCCCGGGACAGGGAATTCACCCCTCCACTTT.

The chain joins TRBV2 to TRBJ2-5; D is undetermined. The germline V gene encodes CDR1 SNHLY and CDR2 FYNNEI. V was cut by 6 bases and J by 1 base, with 12 bases left in between. CDR3 length: 14 amino acids. CDR3 loop: CASRVRNPQETQYF. DNA for the CDR3: TGTGCCAGCAGGGTTAGGAACCCCCAAGAGACCCAGTACTTC.

The chain combines TRBV7-3 with TRBJ2-3, with D hard to call. The V gene's germline CDR1 is SGHTA and CDR2 FQGTGA. The length of the CDR3 is 13 residues. The V gene lost 5 bases and the J gene lost 2 bases, with 8 bases spanning the gap. The CDR3 loop is CASSTMHTDTQYF. For the CDR3, the DNA is TGTGCCAGCAGCACCATGCACACAGATACGCAGTATTTT.

The chain combines TRBV7-2 with TRBJ1-1; D remains unclear. Trimming pared 2 bases from V and 4 bases from J, leaving 5 bases between. The CDR3 has 12 residues. Germline loops: CDR1 SGHTA, CDR2 FQGNSA. The DNA of the CDR3 is TGTGCCAGCAGCTTAACTAGCACTGAAGCTTTCTTT. Its protein is CASSLTSTEAFF.

The chain carries TRBV19 and TRBJ1-5; TRBD1 might be the D (6 bases). Trimming removed 4 bases from V and 2 bases from J, with 15 bases in between. Germline assignment: CDR1 LNHDA and CDR2 SQIVND (reference sequence). This CDR3 comprises 16 residues. CDR3 in DNA: TGTGCCAGTAGTAGCGAGACAGGCTCGGGCAATCAGCCCCAGCATTTT. This gives the protein CASSSETGSGNQPQHF.

The chain combines TRBV19 with TRBJ1-1, with D hard to call. There are 13 residues in the CDR3. Germline V CDR1 and CDR2: LNHDA, SQIVND (reference sequence). V lost 6 bases to trimming and J lost 0 bases, with 8 bases between them. CDR3 region: CASRSHMNTEAFF. CDR3 DNA: TGTGCCAGTAGGTCTCATATGAACACTGAAGCTTTCTTT.

The chain uses TRBV30 and TRBJ2-1; D not resolved. The CDR3 is 13 amino acids. Between the trimmed V and J ends, which lost 1 base and 6 bases, there was a span of 10 bases. Germline V gene sequence: CDR1 GTSNPN, CDR2 SVGIG (reference sequence). The CDR3 DNA reads TGTGCCTGGAGTGATATAGTCGGCAATGAGCAGTTCTTC. It specifies CAWSDIVGNEQFF.

The J gene is TRBJ2-5, the V gene TRBV4-3, with D hard to call. The germline gives CDR1 LGHNA, CDR2 YSLEER. V lost 2 bases, J lost 5 bases, and 9 bases lay in between. This CDR3 is built from 13 residues. The CDR3 sequence: CASSQIFGETQYF. CDR3 bases: TGCGCCAGCAGCCAAATTTTTGGGGAGACCCAGTACTTC.

V and J are TRBV6-5 and TRBJ2-7; D may be TRBD1 (5 bases). Trimming cost V 6 bases and J 2 bases, with 8 bases left between them. Germline lookup yields CDR1 MNHEY and CDR2 SVGAGI. This CDR3 comprises 12 residues. This chain's CDR3 is CASSLGAYEQYF. The CDR3 region has the DNA TGTGCCAGCAGCTTAGGGGCCTACGAGCAGTACTTC.

The chain recombines TRBV28 with TRBJ2-7; 8 bases line up with TRBD2. Germline assignment: CDR1 MDHEN and CDR2 SYDVKM. CDR3 length equals 16 residues. V was pared by 2 bases and J by 4 bases, with 10 bases of the junction left unmatched. CDR3 nucleotides: TGTGCCAGCAGTTTACGGTACAGCGGGGGCCAATACGAGCAGTACTTC. It yields the protein CASSLRYSGGQYEQYF.

The chain carries TRBV2 and TRBJ1-6; the match to TRBD1 covers 9 bases. The CDR3 is 16 amino acids. Losses at the gene ends were 9 bases for V and 7 bases for J; bases not matched to a gene: 13. The germline V gene encodes CDR1 SNHLY and CDR2 FYNNEI. The chain's CDR3 is CARAPMDRGSNSPLHF. The CDR3 DNA sequence: TGTGCCAGAGCCCCAATGGACAGGGGATCCAATTCACCCCTCCACTTT.